The source of this T cell receptor beta chain is a study of patients and donors after allogeneic stem cell transplantation. TCRdb analysed the RT-PCR reads with MiXCR anew, one entry per CDR3 protein. The table includes 150,000 to 200,000 distinct CDR3 sequences, around two fifths detected once. This CDR3 comprises 16 residues. Trimming left V 5 bases short and J 4 bases short, with 18 bases between. Germline CDR1 and CDR2: LNHNV and YYDKDF (reference sequence). The sequenced sample was blood, either unsorted or a sorted T cell fraction (not recorded which). The V and J genes are TRBV15 and TRBJ2-1; D is perhaps TRBD1 (5 bases). This clonotype was sampled from a human donor who was either an allogeneic HSCT recipient or a stem cell or donor lymphocyte infusion donor (not recorded which). It is not recorded whose cells these are; they may come from a transplant donor. This chain's CDR3 is CATSDQGSTIYNEQFF. The CDR3 coding sequence is TGTGCCACCAGCGATCAGGGCTCAACAATTTACAATGAGCAGTTCTTC.